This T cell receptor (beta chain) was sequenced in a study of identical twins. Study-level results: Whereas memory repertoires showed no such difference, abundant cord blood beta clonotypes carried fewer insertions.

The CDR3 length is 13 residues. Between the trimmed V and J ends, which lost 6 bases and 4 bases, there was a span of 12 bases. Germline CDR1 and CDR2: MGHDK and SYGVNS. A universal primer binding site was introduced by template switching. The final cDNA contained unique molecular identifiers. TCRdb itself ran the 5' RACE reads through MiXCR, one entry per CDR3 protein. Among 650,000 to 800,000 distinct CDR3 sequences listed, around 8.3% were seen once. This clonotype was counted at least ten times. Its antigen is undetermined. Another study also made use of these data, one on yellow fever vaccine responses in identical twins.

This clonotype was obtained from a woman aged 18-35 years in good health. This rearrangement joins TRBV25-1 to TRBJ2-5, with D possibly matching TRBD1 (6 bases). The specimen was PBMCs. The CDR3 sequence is CASRRTGSETQYF. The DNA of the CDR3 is TGTGCCAGCAGAAGAACAGGGTCAGAGACCCAGTACTTC.